This T cell receptor beta chain derives from a study of radiation and T cells in renal cell carcinoma. Study conclusions and caveats: Baseline intratumoral clonotype presence is unknown without pretreatment biopsies. In blood, top tumor clones expanded by 2 weeks, shrinking by 4.

Note on this clone: Its antigen is unknown.

The repertoire was sequenced with immunoSEQ multiplex PCR; TCRdb's copy has only in-frame clones and lacks some. Of approximately 150,000 clones in the sample, approximately 86% were seen once. V dropped 0 bases and J dropped 2 bases, with 13 bases sitting between them. CDR1 and CDR2 (germline): LGHNA, YSLEER. The CDR3 sequence is 16 residues long. Sample time point: blood 4 weeks post-SBRT, at nephrectomy. Treatment given: 15 Gy SBRT to primary tumor, nephrectomy 4 weeks later. Nephrectomy followed 15 Gy stereotactic body radiation by 4 weeks. Clear cell pathology was present in this patient's renal cell carcinoma.

The chain uses TRBV4-3 and TRBJ1-2; no firm D call. Sequenced here: blood, sampled from a patient whose treatment included radiotherapy and nephrectomy. The receptor was derived from a woman aged 50 to 65 with renal cell carcinoma. CDR3 DNA sequence: TGCGCCAGCAGCCAAGATTTGCTAGAAATGAACTATGGCTACACCTTC. Its protein is CASSQDLLEMNYGYTF.